Described below is a single T cell receptor beta chain sequence and its context. The antigen remains undetermined. The data belong to a study of monozygotic twins with inflammatory bowel disease. Each donor had approximately 2.5 ml of blood drawn. Study-wide results and limits: Patients got different immunosuppressive treatments, which may have made their repertoires more variable.

cDNA for each sample came from eight separate reactions. Addition of UMIs with a 6-nucleotide sample barcode was achieved by template switching. Using the 5' RACE reads, TCRdb records one entry per CDR3 protein without DNA. Its table records about 440,000 distinct CDR3 sequences. This receptor was identified in a human donor with ulcerative colitis or Crohn's disease, or a healthy co-twin of an affected twin (not recorded which). Sequenced: blood.

CDR3 residues: CASSTTGAAEQFF. The chain couples TRBV28 to TRBJ2-1; with no DNA, the TCRdb D assignment of TRBD1 cannot be verified. Germline loops: CDR1 MDHEN, CDR2 SYDVKM. The CDR3 runs 13 residues.